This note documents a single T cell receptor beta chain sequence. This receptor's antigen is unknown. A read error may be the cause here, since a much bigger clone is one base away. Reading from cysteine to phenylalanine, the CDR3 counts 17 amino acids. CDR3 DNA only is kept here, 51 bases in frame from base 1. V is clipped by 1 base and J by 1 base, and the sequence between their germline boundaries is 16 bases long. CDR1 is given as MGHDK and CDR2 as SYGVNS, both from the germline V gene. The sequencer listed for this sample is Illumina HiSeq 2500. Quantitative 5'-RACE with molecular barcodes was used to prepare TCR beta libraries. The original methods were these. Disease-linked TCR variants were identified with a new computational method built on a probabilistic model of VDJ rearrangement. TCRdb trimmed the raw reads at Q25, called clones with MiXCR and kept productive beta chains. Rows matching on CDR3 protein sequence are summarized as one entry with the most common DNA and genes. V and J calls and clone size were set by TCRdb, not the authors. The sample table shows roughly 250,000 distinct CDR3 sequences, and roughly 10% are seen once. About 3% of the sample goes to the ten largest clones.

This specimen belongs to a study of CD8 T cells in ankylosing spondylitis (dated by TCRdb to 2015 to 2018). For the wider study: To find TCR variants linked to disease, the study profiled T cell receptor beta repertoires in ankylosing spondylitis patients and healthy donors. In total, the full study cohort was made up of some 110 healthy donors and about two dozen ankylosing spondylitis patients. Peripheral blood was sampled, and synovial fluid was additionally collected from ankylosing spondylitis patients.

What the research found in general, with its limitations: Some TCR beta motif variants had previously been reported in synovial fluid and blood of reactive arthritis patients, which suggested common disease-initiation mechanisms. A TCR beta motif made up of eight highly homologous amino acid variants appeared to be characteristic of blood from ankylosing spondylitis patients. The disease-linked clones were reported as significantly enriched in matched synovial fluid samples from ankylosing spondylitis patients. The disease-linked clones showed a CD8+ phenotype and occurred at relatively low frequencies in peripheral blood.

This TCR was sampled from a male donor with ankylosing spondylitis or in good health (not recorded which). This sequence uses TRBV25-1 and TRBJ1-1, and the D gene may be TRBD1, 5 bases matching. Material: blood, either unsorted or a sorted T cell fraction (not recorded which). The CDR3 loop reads CASSEFREVPTNTEAFF. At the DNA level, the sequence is TGTGCCAGCAGTGAATTCAGGGAGGTTCCTACGAACACTGAAGCTTTCTTT.